The present entry profiles one T cell receptor (beta chain) with its context. The antigen remains unidentified. Regarding time point: persistent/refractory GD, antithyroid drugs over 5 years with positive TRAb. Making the TCR library involved RNA that had been extracted from PBMCs. In building TCR beta libraries, iRepertoire HTBI primers were used together with Arm-PCR of CDR3 regions. TCRdb used MiXCR to reprocess the multiplex PCR reads, holding one entry per CDR3 protein. The table has hundreds of thousands of distinct CDR3 sequences, around 23% seen once. This specimen comes from a study of regulatory T cells in long-lasting Graves disease. Whole-study findings and limits: It is possible that accuracy was reduced by the small size of the sample. Shared public clonotypes totalled some 2,500 in persistent patients, compared with around 880 in new patients. Among samples with persistent disease, TRBV28, TRBJ1-2 and TRBJ2-5 were favored.

The CDR3 loop spans 15 amino acids. Germline CDR1 is PRHDT and CDR2 is FYEKMQ (reference sequence). Between the trimmed V and J ends, which lost 6 bases and 0 bases, there was a span of 9 bases. Specimen: peripheral blood mononuclear cells (PBMCs), collected when the disease was refractory, from a patient treated with antithyroid drugs. The chain links TRBV13 to TRBJ2-6, with D uncertain. The TCR sequence derives from a female donor with Graves disease. CDR3 sequence reads: CASSSRFSGANVLTF. In DNA, the CDR3 is TGTGCCAGCAGTTCACGATTCTCTGGGGCCAACGTCCTGACTTTC.